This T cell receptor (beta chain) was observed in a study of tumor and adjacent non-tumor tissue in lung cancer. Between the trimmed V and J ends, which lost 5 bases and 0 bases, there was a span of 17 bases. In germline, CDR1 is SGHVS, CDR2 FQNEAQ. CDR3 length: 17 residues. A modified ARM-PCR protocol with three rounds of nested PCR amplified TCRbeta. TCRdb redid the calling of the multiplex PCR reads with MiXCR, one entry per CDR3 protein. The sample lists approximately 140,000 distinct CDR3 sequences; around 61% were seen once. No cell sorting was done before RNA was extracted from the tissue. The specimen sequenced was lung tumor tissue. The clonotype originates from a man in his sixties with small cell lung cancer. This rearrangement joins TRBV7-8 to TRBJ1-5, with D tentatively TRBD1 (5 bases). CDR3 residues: CASSAYLAGFSNQPQHF. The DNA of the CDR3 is TGTGCCAGCAGCGCATACTTGGCAGGGTTTAGCAATCAGCCCCAGCATTTT.